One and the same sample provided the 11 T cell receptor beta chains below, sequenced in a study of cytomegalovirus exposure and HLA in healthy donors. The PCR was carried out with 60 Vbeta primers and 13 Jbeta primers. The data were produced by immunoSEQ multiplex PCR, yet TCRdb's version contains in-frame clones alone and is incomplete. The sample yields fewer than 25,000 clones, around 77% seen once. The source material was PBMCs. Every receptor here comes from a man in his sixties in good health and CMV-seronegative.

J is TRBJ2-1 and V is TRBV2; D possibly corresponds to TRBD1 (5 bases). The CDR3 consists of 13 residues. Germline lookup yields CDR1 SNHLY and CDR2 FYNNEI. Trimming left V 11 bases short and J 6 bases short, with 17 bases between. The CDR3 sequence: CAVPGLRTNEQFF. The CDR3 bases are TGTGCCGTACCAGGGCTTAGAACCAATGAGCAGTTCTTC.

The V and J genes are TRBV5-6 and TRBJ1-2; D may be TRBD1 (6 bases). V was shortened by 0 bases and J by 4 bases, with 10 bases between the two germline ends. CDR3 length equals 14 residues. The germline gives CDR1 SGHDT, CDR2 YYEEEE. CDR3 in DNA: TGTGCCAGCAGCTTGGGGGCACAGGGCTATGGCTACACCTTC. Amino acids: CASSLGAQGYGYTF. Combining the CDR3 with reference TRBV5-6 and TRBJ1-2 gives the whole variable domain DAGVTQSPTHLIKTRGQQVTLRCSPKSGHDTVSWYQQALGQGPQFIFQYYEEEERQRGNFPDRFSGHQFPNYSSELNVNALLLGDSALYLCASSLGAQGYGYTFGSGTRLTVV.

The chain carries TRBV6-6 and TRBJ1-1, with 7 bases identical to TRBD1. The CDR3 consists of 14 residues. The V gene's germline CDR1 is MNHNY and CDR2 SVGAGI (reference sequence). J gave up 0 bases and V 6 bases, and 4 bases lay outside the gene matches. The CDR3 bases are TGTGCCAGCAGCCTGGGACAGCTGAACACTGAAGCTTTCTTT. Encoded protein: CASSLGQLNTEAFF.

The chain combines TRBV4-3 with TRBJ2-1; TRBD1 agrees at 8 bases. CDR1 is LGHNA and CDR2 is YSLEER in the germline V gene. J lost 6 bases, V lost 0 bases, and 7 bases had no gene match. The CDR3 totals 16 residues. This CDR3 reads CASSQDIGQGSNEQFF. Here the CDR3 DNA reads TGCGCCAGCAGCCAAGATATCGGACAGGGCTCCAATGAGCAGTTCTTC.

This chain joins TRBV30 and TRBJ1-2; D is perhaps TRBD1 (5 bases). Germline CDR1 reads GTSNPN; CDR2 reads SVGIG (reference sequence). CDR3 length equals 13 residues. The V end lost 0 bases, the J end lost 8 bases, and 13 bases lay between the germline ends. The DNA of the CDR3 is TGTGCCTGGAGTGTACCGGGTCGGGGGGGCTACACCTTC. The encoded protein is CAWSVPGRGGYTF.

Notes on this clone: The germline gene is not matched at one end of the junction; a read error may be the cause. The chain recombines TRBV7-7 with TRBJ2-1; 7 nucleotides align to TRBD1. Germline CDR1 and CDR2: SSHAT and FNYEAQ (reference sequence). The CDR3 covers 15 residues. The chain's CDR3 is CASSSRQGSYNEQFF. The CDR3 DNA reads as TGTGCTAGCAGCTCCCGACAGGGCTCCTACAATGAGCAGTTCTTC.

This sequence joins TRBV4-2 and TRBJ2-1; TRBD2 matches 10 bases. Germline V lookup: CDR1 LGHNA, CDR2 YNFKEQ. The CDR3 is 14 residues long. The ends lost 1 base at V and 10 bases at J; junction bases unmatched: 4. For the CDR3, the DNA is TGTGCCAGCAGCCAAGTACTAGCGGGGAAGGAGCAGTTCTTC. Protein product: CASSQVLAGKEQFF.

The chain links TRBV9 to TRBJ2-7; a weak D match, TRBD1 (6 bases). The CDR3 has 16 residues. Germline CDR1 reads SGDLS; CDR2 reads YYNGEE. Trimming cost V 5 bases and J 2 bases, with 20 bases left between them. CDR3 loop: CASSNPLGQPAYEQYF. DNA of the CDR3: TGTGCCAGCAGTAACCCCCTGGGACAACCCGCCTACGAGCAGTACTTC.

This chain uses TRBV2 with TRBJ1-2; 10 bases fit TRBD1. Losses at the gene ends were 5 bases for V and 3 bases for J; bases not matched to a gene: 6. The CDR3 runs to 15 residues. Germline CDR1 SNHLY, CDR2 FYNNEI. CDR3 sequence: CASSRDRGNDYGYTF. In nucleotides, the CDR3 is TGTGCCAGCAGTAGGGACAGGGGAAACGACTATGGCTACACCTTC.

DNA of the CDR3: TGTGCCAGTAGCCCTATCGGGGGGGCAACCTACAATGAGCAGTTCTTC. Residues: CASSPIGGATYNEQFF. This chain links TRBV19 with TRBJ2-1, with TRBD2 matching over 8 bases. Germline loops: CDR1 LNHDA, CDR2 SQIVND (reference sequence). This CDR3 comprises 16 residues. After removal of 6 bases from V and 2 bases from J, the junction contained 9 bases not matched to a gene.

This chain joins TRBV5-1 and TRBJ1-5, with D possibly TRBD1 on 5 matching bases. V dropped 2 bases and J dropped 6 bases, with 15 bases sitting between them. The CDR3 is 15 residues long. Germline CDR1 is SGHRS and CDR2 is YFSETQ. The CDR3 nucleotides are TGCGCCAGCAGCTTAGGTGACAGTAACCTTCAGCCCCAGCATTTT. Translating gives CASSLGDSNLQPQHF.